The 13 T cell receptor beta chains in this list originate from one sample, sequenced in a study of metastatic and nonmetastatic thyroid tumors (TCRdb year 2020). The library came from PCR. This sample was sequenced with an Illumina HiSeq 4000. TCRdb reworked the public reads: Q25 trimming with fastp, MiXCR clone assembly, productive beta chains retained. The sample table shows tens of thousands of clones, and just under 30% are seen once. The top ten clones comprise around 28% of the sample. No treatment had been received by any patient before thyroid surgery. The source material was blood. The receptors were gathered from a female donor with papillary thyroid cancer or a benign thyroid nodule (not recorded which). Some clones in this sample may be carry-over from other donors' samples.

This clone was observed at least ten times. This rearrangement joins TRBV30 to TRBJ2-7; possibly TRBD1 or TRBD2 for D (5 bases each). There are 11 residues in the CDR3. CDR1 GTSNPN and CDR2 SVGIG come from the germline V gene (reference sequence). The germline V and J ends were trimmed by 7 bases and 7 bases, with 14 bases remaining between them. The CDR3 DNA reads as TGTGCCTACTTGGGGGTTCGGGAGCAGTACTTC. Protein: CAYLGVREQYF.

This clone is classed as medium-sized. CDR3 DNA sequence: TGTGCCTGGATTTCTAGCGGGAGTATCAATGAGCAGTTCTTC. Its protein is CAWISSGSINEQFF. V and J are TRBV30 and TRBJ2-1; 10 bases match TRBD2. The CDR3 has 14 amino acids. V lost 4 bases to trimming and J lost 6 bases; unmatched junction nucleotides: 6. Germline V lookup: CDR1 GTSNPN, CDR2 SVGIG (reference sequence).

This clone was counted ten times or more. This chain uses TRBV9 with TRBJ1-1, with a weak D call TRBD1 (6 bases). This CDR3 has 13 amino acids. The V and J ends lost 0 bases and 3 bases respectively, with 6 bases between them. Germline V lookup: CDR1 SGDLS, CDR2 YYNGEE. This CDR3 is CASSVAGDTEAFF. CDR3 in DNA: TGTGCCAGCAGCGTAGCAGGGGACACTGAAGCTTTCTTT.

To note about this clone: A junction end diverges from the germline sequence, so it may reflect a read error. The chain couples TRBV20-1 to TRBJ2-1; D not resolved. This CDR3 is built from 8 residues. In germline, CDR1 is DFQATT, CDR2 SNEGSKA (reference sequence). Here the CDR3 DNA reads TGCAGTGCTAGCCCACACCTCTTC. This gives the protein CSASPHLF.

This clone was seen ten or more times. The chain employs TRBV11-2 and TRBJ1-1, with D uncertain. The CDR3 extends over 15 amino acids. The germline gives CDR1 SGHAT, CDR2 FQNNGV. Trimming pared 3 bases from V and 1 base from J, leaving 12 bases between. CDR3 residues: CASSFVRSGNTEAFF. The CDR3 DNA sequence: TGTGCCAGCAGCTTCGTCCGGAGTGGGAACACTGAAGCTTTCTTT. Using reference TRBV11-2 and TRBJ1-1 for the parts outside the CDR3, the full variable domain is EAGVAQSPRYKIIEKRQSVAFWCNPISGHATLYWYQQILGQGPKLLIQFQNNGVVDDSQLPKDRFSAERLKGVDSTLKIQPAKLEDSAVYLCASSFVRSGNTEAFFGQGTRLTVV.

This clone was found a few times. This chain connects TRBV27 to TRBJ2-7; D unresolved. The V and J ends lost 5 bases and 0 bases respectively, with 14 bases between them. In germline, CDR1 is MNHEY, CDR2 SMNVEV (reference sequence). The length of the CDR3 is 15 residues. CDR3 nucleotides: TGTGCCAGCAGTCAGAAAGCCTTAGTCTCCTACGAGCAGTACTTC. It yields the protein CASSQKALVSYEQYF.

V and J are TRBV6-2 or TRBV6-3 and TRBJ1-5, with D tentatively TRBD1 (5 bases). The V gene lost 11 bases and the J gene lost 5 bases, with 25 bases spanning the gap. The germline V gene has CDR1 MNHEY and CDR2 SVGEGT. The CDR3 length is 16 residues. The CDR3 loop is CAGLARGCLTDQPQHF. The CDR3 DNA sequence: TGTGCCGGTCTTGCTAGGGGCTGCTTAACCGATCAGCCCCAGCATTTT.

V is TRBV12-3 or TRBV12-4 and J is TRBJ1-2; no definite D call. The CDR3 extends over 13 amino acids. The V and J ends lost 5 bases and 0 bases respectively, with 7 bases between them. CDR3 residues: CASSIRANYGYTF. CDR3 bases: TGTGCCAGCAGTATACGAGCTAACTATGGCTACACCTTC.

CDR3: CASKSVVSGNTIYF. The CDR3 bases are TGTGCCAGCAAGAGTGTAGTCTCTGGAAACACCATATATTTT. The gene calls are TRBV6-1 and TRBJ1-3; D is unresolved. The V end lost 7 bases, the J end lost 0 bases, and 10 bases lay between the germline ends. The germline V gene has CDR1 MNHNS and CDR2 SASEGT. The CDR3 length is 14 residues.

The sample holds many counts of this clone. The chain links TRBV5-1 to TRBJ2-5, with D possibly TRBD1 on 6 matching bases. CDR1 and CDR2 (germline): SGHRS, YFSETQ. V lost 4 bases, J lost 3 bases, and 19 bases lay in between. The CDR3 is 16 residues long. The CDR3 loop reads CASSLYREPPEETQYF. In DNA, the CDR3 is TGCGCCAGCAGCCTATACAGGGAGCCGCCAGAAGAGACCCAGTACTTC.

This clone was found many times. The rearrangement uses TRBV4-3 and TRBJ1-2; 8 bases are a match to TRBD1. V trimming: 0 bases; J trimming: 5 bases; junction bases outside the gene matches: 2. The CDR3 loop spans 14 amino acids. The V gene's germline CDR1 is LGHNA and CDR2 YSLEER. The CDR3 sequence is CASSQDRGPYGYTF. Here the CDR3 DNA reads TGCGCCAGCAGCCAAGACAGGGGGCCATATGGCTACACCTTC.

Ten or more counts support this clone. The rearrangement uses TRBV20-1 and TRBJ2-5; D is unresolved. CDR3 length: 15 residues. Looked up from germline, CDR1 is DFQATT and CDR2 is SNEGSKA (reference sequence). V lost 1 base and J 5 bases, leaving 17 bases between the germline ends. In nucleotides, the CDR3 is TGCAGTGCTAGAGGGGGTCTTTTGGTTAGGGAGACCCAGTACTTC. Protein: CSARGGLLVRETQYF.

Only one count was recorded for this clone. This sequence joins TRBV5-1 and TRBJ1-2; D is ambiguous. The CDR3 has 16 amino acids. Germline V lookup: CDR1 SGHRS, CDR2 YFSETQ. V lost 1 base, J lost 5 bases, and 18 bases lay in between. The CDR3 loop reads CASSLTVPSSRYGYTF. The CDR3, as DNA: TGCGCCAGCAGCTTGACGGTCCCCTCCAGTAGATATGGCTACACCTTC.